These 8 T cell receptor beta chains came from one sample sequenced in a study of blood T cell repertoires in COVID-19. Sequencing was performed with immunoSEQ multiplex PCR; in TCRdb, only in-frame clones are kept and a portion is missing. Of about 200,000 clones detected, around 80% appear once; the ten largest clones hold approximately 7.4%. The sample was PBMCs or T cells enriched from blood (not recorded which). These receptors were obtained from a woman aged 40 to 49 with acute COVID-19.

About this clone: At one of its ends the junction is not consistent with the germline gene, which may arise from a read error. This specimen includes other DNA sequences encoding the same CDR3. V usage is TRBV2 and J usage is TRBJ1-1; D possibly corresponds to TRBD1 (6 bases). This CDR3 is 13 amino acids long. CDR1 and CDR2 (germline): SNHLY, FYNNEI. The CDR3 nucleotides are TGTGCCAGCAGTACAGGGTTGAACACCGAAGCTTTCTTT. Translation: CASSTGLNTEAFF.

The chain recombines TRBV27 with TRBJ2-7; 15 nucleotides align to TRBD2. With 3 bases clipped from V and 4 bases from J, the junction kept 4 bases outside the gene matches. Germline V gene sequence: CDR1 MNHEY, CDR2 SMNVEV (reference sequence). The CDR3 is made up of 16 amino acids. The CDR3 bases are TGTGCCAGCAGTTTCTCCGGGACTAGCGGGAGGTACGAGCAGTACTTC. Encoded protein: CASSFSGTSGRYEQYF.

There are a few counts of this clone. J is TRBJ1-5 and V is TRBV19; D ambiguous. This CDR3 contains 14 residues. Trimming removed 1 base from V and 10 bases from J, with 14 bases in between. Germline V gene lookup returns CDR1 LNHDA and CDR2 SQIVND (reference sequence). CDR3 in DNA: TGTGCCAGTAGTATAGCAGAGGGAATGGGACCCCAGCATTTT. Protein: CASSIAEGMGPQHF.

The genes are TRBV21-1 and TRBJ1-2; the table calls TRBD1, which could not be checked here. TRBV21-1 is designated a pseudogene. CDR3 size: 15 residues. CDR3 bases: TGTGCCATACCAAATAAGGGGCAGGACAACTATGGCTACACCTTC. It yields the protein CAIPNKGQDNYGYTF.

The chain recombines TRBV11-2 with TRBJ1-4; 7 bases align to TRBD1. Germline assignment: CDR1 SGHAT and CDR2 FQNNGV. J lost 7 bases, V lost 2 bases, and 13 bases had no gene match. The CDR3 contains 17 residues. For the CDR3, the DNA is TGTGCCAGCAGCTTACACGTGGACAGGACGGGGGCTGAAAAACTGTTTTTT. It encodes CASSLHVDRTGAEKLFF.

This rearrangement joins TRBV12-3 or TRBV12-4 to TRBJ1-2; D ambiguous. The CDR3 is 11 amino acids. The V gene lost 5 bases and the J gene lost 1 base, with 2 bases spanning the gap. The CDR3 spells CASSLNYGYTF. The CDR3 coding sequence is TGTGCCAGCAGTCTTAACTATGGCTACACCTTC.

This chain links TRBV18 with TRBJ1-5; D remains ambiguous. The V and J ends lost 6 bases and 7 bases respectively, with 16 bases between them. The length of the CDR3 is 14 residues. Germline CDR1 and CDR2: KGHSH and LQKENI. CDR3 DNA sequence: TGTGCCAGCTCCCTCACGGAGGTGGAACAGCCCCAGCATTTT. The encoded protein is CASSLTEVEQPQHF.

The chain joins TRBV28 to TRBJ1-2; D gene uncertain. Trimming cost V 2 bases and J 4 bases, with 5 bases left between them. The CDR3 extends over 12 amino acids. Germline lookup yields CDR1 MDHEN and CDR2 SYDVKM. DNA of the CDR3: TGTGCCAGCAGTTTAAACACCTATGGCTACACCTTC. Protein: CASSLNTYGYTF.